This T cell receptor beta chain was observed in a study of Graves' ophthalmopathy and Graves' hyperthyroidism. Study context: Specimen type is peripheral blood, obtained at initial diagnosis before any treatment. Study-level results: Most clonotypes expanded in thyroid above 0.001 frequency were present in blood too.

RNA transcripts were the source from which TCR beta CDR3 regions were amplified. The authors performed first-round RT-PCR with HTBI primers and then a second-round multiplex PCR. TCRdb itself ran the multiplex PCR reads through MiXCR, one entry per CDR3 protein. The sample shows about 370,000 distinct CDR3 sequences, about 18% of them seen only once. Germline assignment: CDR1 MNHEY and CDR2 SVGAGI. The length of the CDR3 is 17 residues. Trimming removed 0 bases at V and 4 bases at J, with 13 bases between. This clonotype occurred many times. Its antigen is still unknown. The sample taken for sequencing was peripheral blood. The sequence was obtained from a woman younger than 35 with Graves' ophthalmopathy. This sequence joins TRBV6-5 and TRBJ2-6; D is unclear. CDR3 protein: CASSYSTALSGANVLTF. The CDR3 DNA reads as TGTGCCAGCAGTTACTCCACAGCCCTATCCGGGGCCAACGTCCTGACTTTC.